These 21 T cell receptor beta chains originate from one sample sequenced in a study of glioma-infiltrating T cells. Using RNA template, CDR3s of TCR alpha and beta were amplified with iRepertoire arm-PCR. TCRdb re-derived calls from the multiplex PCR reads in MiXCR, one entry per CDR3 protein. The repertoire holds 100,000 to 150,000 distinct CDR3 sequences, with approximately 25% as singletons. The sequencing sample was made of glioma tissue, nonneoplastic brain tissue, or PBMCs (not recorded which). The origin of the receptors is a human donor with low-grade glioma or glioblastoma, undergoing nonglioma brain surgery, or in good health (not recorded which).

This clonotype was counted once. Since a much larger clone is just one base distant, this may be a read error. The chain is built from TRBV7-2 and TRBJ2-3; 9 bases align to TRBD1. The CDR3 is 17 residues long. V lost 5 bases, J lost 3 bases, and 12 bases stayed unmatched. CDR1 and CDR2 (germline): SGHTA, FQGNSA. The CDR3 coding sequence is TGTGCCAGCAGCCCCCCGGGGACAGGGACGTGGACAGATACGCAGTATTTT. It encodes CASSPPGTGTWTDTQYF. Full variable domain (rest looked up from reference TRBV7-2 and TRBJ2-3): GAGVSQSPSNKVTEKGKDVELRCDPISGHTALYWYRQSLGQGLEFLIYFQGNSAPDKSGLPSDRFSAERTGGSVSTLTIQRTQQEDSAVYLCASSPPGTGTWTDTQYFGPGTRLTVL.

On this clonotype: This clone may be a read error of a much larger clone one base away. The CDR3 sequence is CSSGTTSYEQYF. The CDR3 DNA reads as TGTTCCAGCGGGACAACCTCCTACGAGCAGTACTTC. J is TRBJ2-7 and V is TRBV7-9; a possible D gene is TRBD2 (7 bases). Germline values: CDR1 SEHNR, CDR2 FQNEAQ (reference sequence). The CDR3 sequence is 12 residues long.

CDR3 sequence reads: CASSFINSPGGPETQYF. For the CDR3, the DNA is TGCGCCAGCAGCTTCATCAACTCGCCAGGGGGCCCGGAGACCCAGTACTTC. The V gene is TRBV5-1, the J gene TRBJ2-5; TRBD1 matches at 8 bases. Trimming took 2 bases from V and 5 from J; bases not matched to a gene: 14. The CDR3 has 17 amino acids. The germline gives CDR1 SGHRS, CDR2 YFSETQ.

This chain connects TRBV5-1 to TRBJ1-1, with 7 positions matching TRBD1. This CDR3 region has 14 residues. Trimming cost V 5 bases and J 7 bases; bases outside gene matches: 11. Germline V gene sequence: CDR1 SGHRS, CDR2 YFSETQ. CDR3 in amino acids: CASRDRRSSGEAFF. As DNA, the CDR3 is TGCGCCAGCAGGGACAGGAGGAGTAGTGGTGAAGCTTTCTTT.

This clonotype has ten or more counts. The chain employs TRBV2 and TRBJ1-6; no clear D gene. From germline, CDR1 is SNHLY and CDR2 FYNNEI. The CDR3 has 13 residues. The V end was cut by 2 bases, the J end by 8 bases, with 7 bases between. The CDR3 DNA is TGTGCCAGCAGTGAATCCTCTCATTCACCCCTCCACTTT. Its protein product is CASSESSHSPLHF.

There are many counts of this clonotype. The rearrangement uses TRBV7-9 and TRBJ2-3; weak D call: TRBD1 (6 bases). There are 14 residues in the CDR3. V shed 1 base and J shed 4 bases, with 9 bases lying between them. Germline V lookup: CDR1 SEHNR, CDR2 FQNEAQ (reference sequence). The DNA of the CDR3 is TGTGCCAGCAGCTTAGGGGGGCTCGCAGATACGCAGTATTTT. Translating it yields CASSLGGLADTQYF.

In this sample, this clonotype turned up many times. The chain recombines TRBV12-3 or TRBV12-4 with TRBJ1-2, with 7 positions matching TRBD1. The trim removed 5 bases at V and 2 bases at J, leaving 5 bases unmatched. The CDR3 has 14 residues. The CDR3 DNA follows: TGTGCCAGCAGTCCTCAGACAGGGAACTATGGCTACACCTTC. Protein: CASSPQTGNYGYTF.

This clonotype showed up many times. The rearrangement joins TRBV7-8 to TRBJ1-5, with 9 positions matching TRBD1. The germline CDR1 and CDR2 sequences are SGHVS and FQNEAQ. Unmatched junction bases numbered 3, after V lost 0 bases and J lost 0 bases. This CDR3 region has 17 residues. The DNA of the CDR3 is TGTGCCAGCAGCTTAGCCGGGACAGGGCCTAGCAATCAGCCCCAGCATTTT. It codes for CASSLAGTGPSNQPQHF.

This chain joins TRBV5-6 and TRBJ2-3, with D possibly being TRBD2 (6 bases). Germline assignment: CDR1 SGHDT and CDR2 YYEEEE. This CDR3 has 16 amino acids. V lost 2 bases and J lost 4, with 17 bases in between. CDR3 sequence: CASSFLAEPRADTQYF. In DNA, the CDR3 is TGTGCCAGCAGCTTCTTAGCGGAGCCCCGGGCAGATACGCAGTATTTT. Full variable domain (missing parts from reference TRBV5-6 and TRBJ2-3): DAGVTQSPTHLIKTRGQQVTLRCSPKSGHDTVSWYQQALGQGPQFIFQYYEEEERQRGNFPDRFSGHQFPNYSSELNVNALLLGDSALYLCASSFLAEPRADTQYFGPGTRLTVL.

In regard to this clonotype: One end of the junction fails to match germline, which may point to a read error. The rearrangement links TRBV7-2 to TRBJ2-7; no clear D. This CDR3 spans 15 amino acids. Germline V gives CDR1 SGHTA, CDR2 FQGNSA. This chain's CDR3 is CASSLYMPDSKEQHF. The CDR3 nucleotides are TGTGCCAGCAGCTTATACATGCCCGACTCCAAGGAGCAGCACTTC.

The chain is built from TRBV5-4 and TRBJ2-1, with D perhaps given as TRBD1 or TRBD2 (5 bases each). The germline V gene encodes CDR1 SGHNT and CDR2 YYREEE (reference sequence). This CDR3 spans 15 amino acids. V lost 0 bases to trimming and J lost 7 bases, with 14 bases between them. CDR3 in DNA: TGTGCCAGCAGCTTGGGGGGGAGAAGGGAAAATGAGCAGTTCTTC. Its translation is CASSLGGRRENEQFF.

This clonotype appeared many times. This chain links TRBV7-2 with TRBJ1-4; D remains ambiguous. The germline gives CDR1 SGHTA, CDR2 FQGNSA. Trimming cost V 3 bases and J 9 bases, with 17 bases left between them. This CDR3 region has 15 residues. CDR3 amino acids: CASSLRPTEGQKLFF. CDR3 nucleotides: TGTGCCAGCAGCTTGAGACCTACAGAAGGGCAAAAACTGTTTTTT. Complete variable domain (other parts from reference TRBV7-2 and TRBJ1-4): GAGVSQSPSNKVTEKGKDVELRCDPISGHTALYWYRQSLGQGLEFLIYFQGNSAPDKSGLPSDRFSAERTGGSVSTLTIQRTQQEDSAVYLCASSLRPTEGQKLFFGSGTQLSVL.

Note on this clonotype: Given a much more abundant clone one base away, this may be a read error. This rearrangement joins TRBV28 to TRBJ1-4, with TRBD1 matching 10 bases. This CDR3 comprises 16 residues. Germline lookup yields CDR1 MDHEN and CDR2 SYDVKM. J was trimmed by 7 bases and V by 5 bases; bases with no gene match: 10. CDR3: CASSSTGGTGVEKLFF. CDR3 in DNA: TGTGCCAGCAGTAGTACAGGGGGGACAGGGGTTGAAAAACTGTTTTTT. Variable domain in full (rest from reference TRBV28 and TRBJ1-4): DVKVTQSSRYLVKRTGEKVFLECVQDMDHENMFWYRQDPGLGLRLIYFSYDVKMKEKGDIPEGYSVSREKKERFSLILESASTNQTSMYLCASSSTGGTGVEKLFFGSGTQLSVL.

On this clonotype: A much larger clone is a single base away; this may be a read error. The gene calls are TRBV6-2 or TRBV6-3 and TRBJ2-3; 11 nucleotides line up with TRBD1. Germline V gene data show CDR1 as MNHEY and CDR2 as SVGEGT. The CDR3 has 15 amino acids. The CDR3 spells CAISVGTGGANTQYF. The CDR3 bases are TGTGCCATCAGTGTCGGGACAGGGGGGGCAAATACGCAGTATTTT.

In this sample, this clonotype turned up many times. The chain combines TRBV11-1 with TRBJ2-1; 13 bases line up with TRBD2. With V trimmed by 5 bases and J by 6 bases, 4 bases remained unmatched. CDR3 length: 15 amino acids. Per the germline V gene, CDR1 is SGHAT and CDR2 is FQDESV (reference sequence). CDR3 sequence (DNA): TGTGCCAGCAGCCCACTAGCGGGAGGGGTCAATGAGCAGTTCTTC. This gives the protein CASSPLAGGVNEQFF. The whole variable domain, filled in from reference TRBV11-1 and TRBJ2-1, reads EAEVAQSPRYKITEKSQAVAFWCDPISGHATLYWYRQILGQGPELLVQFQDESVVDDSQLPKDRFSAERLKGVDSTLKIQPAELGDSAMYLCASSPLAGGVNEQFFGPGTRLTVL.

The chain recombines TRBV12-3 or TRBV12-4 with TRBJ2-7, with D possibly called TRBD1 or TRBD2 (5 bases each). V shed 6 bases and J shed 9 bases, with 15 bases lying between them. The CDR3 sequence is 12 residues long. Written as DNA, the CDR3 is TGTGCCAGCAGGGGCACGGGGCAGGGGCAGTACTTC. As protein: CASRGTGQGQYF.

This clonotype was seen a few times. This chain joins TRBV18 and TRBJ2-7; 8 bases are shared with TRBD1. The V and J ends lost 6 bases and 4 bases, in that order; junction bases with no gene match: 11. Per the germline V gene, CDR1 is KGHSH and CDR2 is LQKENI. This CDR3 region has 15 residues. The CDR3 DNA is TGTGCCAGCTCGGGAGGACAGGGATGGAATTACGAGCAGTACTTC. This encodes CASSGGQGWNYEQYF.

On this clonotype itself: This may be a read error, as it is one base from a much larger clone. The gene calls are TRBV7-2 and TRBJ2-3; weak D call: TRBD2 (6 bases). CDR1 is SGHTA, CDR2 FQGNSA, per germline. V was pared by 1 base and J by 5 bases, with 16 bases between. This CDR3 is built from 16 residues. CDR3 sequence (DNA): TGTGCCAGCAGCTTAGAAGGGTATCTAGCGAAAGATACGCAGTATTTT. This sequence encodes CASSLEGYLAKDTQYF.

The table lists this clonotype with many counts. DNA of the CDR3: TGTGCCAGCAGCTTGGGACTTACGTCTGGGGCCAACGTCCTGACTTTC. It encodes CASSLGLTSGANVLTF. The chain couples TRBV5-8 to TRBJ2-6; D not certain. V was clipped by 0 bases and J by 1 base, with 8 bases between them. The CDR3 loop spans 16 amino acids. The germline gives CDR1 SGHTS, CDR2 YDEGEE. The variable domain in full, with the rest retrieved from reference TRBV5-8 and TRBJ2-6, is EAGVTQSPTHLIKTRGQQATLRCSPISGHTSVYWYQQALGLGLQFLLWYDEGEERNRGNFPPRFSGRQFPNYSSELNVNALELEDSALYLCASSLGLTSGANVLTFGAGSRLTVL.

This clonotype appeared many times. The V gene is TRBV4-3, the J gene TRBJ2-7; 7 bases align to TRBD2. The CDR3 covers 18 residues. V dropped 0 bases and J dropped 0; count of bases not matched to a gene: 11. Germline CDR1 reads LGHNA; CDR2 reads YSLEER. As DNA, the CDR3 is TGCGCCAGCAGCCAAGAATTGGGAACTAGCGACAGCTCCTACGAGCAGTACTTC. Its translation: CASSQELGTSDSSYEQYF.

This clonotype has a handful of counts. The rearrangement uses TRBV4-1 and TRBJ2-7, with 10 bases aligning to TRBD1. The CDR3 spans 16 residues. Trimming at V came to 1 base and at J to 3 bases, leaving 6 bases not matched to a gene. CDR1 and CDR2 from the germline V gene are MGHRA and YSYEKL. The CDR3 DNA reads as TGCGCCAGCAGCCAAGCCCCGGACAGGGGGTACTACGAGCAGTACTTC. This sequence encodes CASSQAPDRGYYEQYF.